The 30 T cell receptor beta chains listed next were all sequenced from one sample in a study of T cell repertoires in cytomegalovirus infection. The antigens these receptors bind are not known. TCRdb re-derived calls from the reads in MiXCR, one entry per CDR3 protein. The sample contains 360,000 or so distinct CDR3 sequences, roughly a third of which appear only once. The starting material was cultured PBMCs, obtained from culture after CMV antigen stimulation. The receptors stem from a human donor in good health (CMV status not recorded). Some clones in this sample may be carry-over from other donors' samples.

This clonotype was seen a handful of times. This CDR3 is CASSLDALSGREFF. The CDR3 coding sequence is TGTGCCAGCAGCCTAGACGCCCTTAGCGGGAGAGAGTTCTTC. The chain recombines TRBV7-2 with TRBJ2-1, with 9 nucleotides matching TRBD2. Germline V CDR1 and CDR2: SGHTA, FQGNSA. The CDR3 length is 14 residues. The V gene end was trimmed by 5 bases and the J gene end by 14 bases; junction bases not matched to a gene: 13.

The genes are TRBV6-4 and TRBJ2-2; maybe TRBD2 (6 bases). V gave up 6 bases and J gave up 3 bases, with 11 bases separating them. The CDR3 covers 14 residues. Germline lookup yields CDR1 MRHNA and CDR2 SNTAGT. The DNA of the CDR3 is TGTGCCAGCAGGACGGGAGAAGACACCGGGGAGCTGTTTTTT. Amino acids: CASRTGEDTGELFF.

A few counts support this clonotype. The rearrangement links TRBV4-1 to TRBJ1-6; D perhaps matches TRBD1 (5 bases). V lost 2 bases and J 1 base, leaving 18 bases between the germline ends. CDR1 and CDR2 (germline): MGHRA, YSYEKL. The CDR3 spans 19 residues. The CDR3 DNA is TGCGCCAGCAGCCAATCTGGGACGTCGGGGAGGTCCTATAATTCACCCCTCCACTTT. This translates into CASSQSGTSGRSYNSPLHF.

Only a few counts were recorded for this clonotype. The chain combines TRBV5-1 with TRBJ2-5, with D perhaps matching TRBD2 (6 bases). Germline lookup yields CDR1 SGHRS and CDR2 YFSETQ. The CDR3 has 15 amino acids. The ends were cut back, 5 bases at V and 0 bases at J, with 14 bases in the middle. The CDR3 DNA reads TGCGCCAGCAGTTCAATGGGGGACTACCAAGAGACCCAGTACTTC. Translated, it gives CASSSMGDYQETQYF.

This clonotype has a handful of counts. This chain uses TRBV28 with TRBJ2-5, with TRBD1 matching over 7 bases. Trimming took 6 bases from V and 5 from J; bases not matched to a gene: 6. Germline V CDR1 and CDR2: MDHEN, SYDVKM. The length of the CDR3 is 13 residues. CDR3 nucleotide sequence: TGTGCCAGCAGGAGGACAGGAGGCGAGACCCAGTACTTC. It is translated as CASRRTGGETQYF.

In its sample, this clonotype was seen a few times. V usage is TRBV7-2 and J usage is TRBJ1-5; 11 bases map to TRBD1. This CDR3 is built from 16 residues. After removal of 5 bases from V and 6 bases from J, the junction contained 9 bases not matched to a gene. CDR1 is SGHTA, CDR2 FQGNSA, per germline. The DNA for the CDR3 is TGTGCCAGCAGCCCCCGGGACAGGGGGGCAGCTCAGCCCCAGCATTTT. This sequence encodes CASSPRDRGAAQPQHF.

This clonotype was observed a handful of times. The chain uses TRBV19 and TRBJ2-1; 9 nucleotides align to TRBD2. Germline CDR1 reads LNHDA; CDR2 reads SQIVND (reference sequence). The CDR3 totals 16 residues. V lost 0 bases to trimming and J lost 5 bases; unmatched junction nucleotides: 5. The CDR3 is CASSIERGRGHNEQFF. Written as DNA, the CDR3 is TGTGCCAGTAGTATAGAGCGCGGGAGGGGACACAATGAGCAGTTCTTC.

The CDR3 sequence is CASSDLAGRYEQYV. CDR3 in DNA: TGTGCCAGCAGTGACTTGGCGGGACGGTACGAGCAGTACGTC. This chain connects TRBV6-1 to TRBJ2-7, with D tentatively TRBD2 (6 bases). V shed 3 bases and J shed 4 bases, with 13 bases lying between them. Germline V CDR1 and CDR2: MNHNS, SASEGT. CDR3 length equals 14 residues.

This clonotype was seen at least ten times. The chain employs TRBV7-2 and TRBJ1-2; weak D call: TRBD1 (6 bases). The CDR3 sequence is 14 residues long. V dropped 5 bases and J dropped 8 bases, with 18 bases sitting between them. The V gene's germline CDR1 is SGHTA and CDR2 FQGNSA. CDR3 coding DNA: TGTGCCAGCAGCCTAGGACAGCCAGCCAACGGCTACACCTTC. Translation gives CASSLGQPANGYTF.

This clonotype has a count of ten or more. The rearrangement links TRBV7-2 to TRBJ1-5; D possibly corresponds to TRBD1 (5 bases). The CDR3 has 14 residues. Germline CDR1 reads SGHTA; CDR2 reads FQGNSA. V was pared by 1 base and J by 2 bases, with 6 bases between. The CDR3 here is CASSLVGGNQPQHF. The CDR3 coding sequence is TGTGCCAGCAGCTTAGTAGGGGGCAATCAGCCCCAGCATTTT.

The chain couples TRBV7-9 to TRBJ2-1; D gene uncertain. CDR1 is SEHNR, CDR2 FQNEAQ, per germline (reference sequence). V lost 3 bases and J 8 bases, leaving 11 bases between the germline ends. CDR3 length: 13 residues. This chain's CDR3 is CASSFDGVDEQFF. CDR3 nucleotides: TGTGCCAGCAGCTTTGACGGCGTGGATGAGCAGTTCTTC. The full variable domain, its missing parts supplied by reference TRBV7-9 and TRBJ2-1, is DTGVSQNPRHKITKRGQNVTFRCDPISEHNRLYWYRQTLGQGPEFLTYFQNEAQLEKSRLLSDRFSAERPKGSFSTLEIQRTEQGDSAMYLCASSFDGVDEQFFGPGTRLTVL.

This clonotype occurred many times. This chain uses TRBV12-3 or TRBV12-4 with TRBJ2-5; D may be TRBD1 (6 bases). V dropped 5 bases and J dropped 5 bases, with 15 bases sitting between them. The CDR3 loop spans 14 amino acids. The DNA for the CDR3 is TGTGCCAGCAGTCGAGGGGGTGGGTCGGAGACCCAGTACTTC. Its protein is CASSRGGGSETQYF.

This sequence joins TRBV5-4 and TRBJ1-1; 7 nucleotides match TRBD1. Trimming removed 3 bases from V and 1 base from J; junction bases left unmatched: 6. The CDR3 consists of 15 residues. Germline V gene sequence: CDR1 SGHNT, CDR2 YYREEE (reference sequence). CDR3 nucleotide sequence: TGTGCCAGCAGCTCCATGACAGGGTCGAACACTGAAGCTTTCTTT. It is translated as CASSSMTGSNTEAFF.

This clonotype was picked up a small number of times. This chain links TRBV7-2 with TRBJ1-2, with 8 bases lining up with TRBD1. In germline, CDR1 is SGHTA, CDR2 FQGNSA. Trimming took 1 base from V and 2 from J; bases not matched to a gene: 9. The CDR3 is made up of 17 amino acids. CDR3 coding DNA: TGTGCCAGCAGCTTAGATCCCGCGTACAGGGGGAACTATGGCTACACCTTC. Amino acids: CASSLDPAYRGNYGYTF.

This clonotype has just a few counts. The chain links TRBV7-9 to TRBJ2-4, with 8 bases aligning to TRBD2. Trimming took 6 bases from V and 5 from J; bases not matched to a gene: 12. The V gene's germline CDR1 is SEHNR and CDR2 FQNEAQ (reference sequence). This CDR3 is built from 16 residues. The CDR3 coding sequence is TGTGCCAGCAGTTCTTCCCGGGAGGGCCCGGAAAACATTCAGTACTTC. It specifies CASSSSREGPENIQYF. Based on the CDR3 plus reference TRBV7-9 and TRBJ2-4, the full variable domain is DTGVSQNPRHKITKRGQNVTFRCDPISEHNRLYWYRQTLGQGPEFLTYFQNEAQLEKSRLLSDRFSAERPKGSFSTLEIQRTEQGDSAMYLCASSSSREGPENIQYFGAGTRLSVL.

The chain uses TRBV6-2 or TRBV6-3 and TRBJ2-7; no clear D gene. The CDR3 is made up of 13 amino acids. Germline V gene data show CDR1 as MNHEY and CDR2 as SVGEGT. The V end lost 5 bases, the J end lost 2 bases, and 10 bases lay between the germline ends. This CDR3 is CASSPSLAYEQYV. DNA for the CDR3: TGTGCCAGCAGTCCGTCCCTCGCCTACGAGCAGTACGTC.

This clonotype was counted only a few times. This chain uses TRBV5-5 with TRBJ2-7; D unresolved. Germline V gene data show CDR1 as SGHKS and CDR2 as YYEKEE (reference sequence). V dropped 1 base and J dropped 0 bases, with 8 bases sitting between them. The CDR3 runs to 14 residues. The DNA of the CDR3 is TGTGCCAGCAGCTTGACAGAAATCTCCTACGAGCAGTACTTC. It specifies CASSLTEISYEQYF. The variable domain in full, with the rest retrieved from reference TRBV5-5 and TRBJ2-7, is DAGVTQSPTHLIKTRGQQVTLRCSPISGHKSVSWYQQVLGQGPQFIFQYYEKEERGRGNFPDRFSARQFPNYSSELNVNALLLGDSALYLCASSLTEISYEQYFGPGTRLTVT.

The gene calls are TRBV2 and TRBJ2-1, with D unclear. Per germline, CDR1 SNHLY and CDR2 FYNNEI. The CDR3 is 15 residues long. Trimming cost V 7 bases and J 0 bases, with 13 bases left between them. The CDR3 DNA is TGTGCCAGCAAGGCAGGAACCTTCTCCTACAATGAGCAGTTCTTC. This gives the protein CASKAGTFSYNEQFF.

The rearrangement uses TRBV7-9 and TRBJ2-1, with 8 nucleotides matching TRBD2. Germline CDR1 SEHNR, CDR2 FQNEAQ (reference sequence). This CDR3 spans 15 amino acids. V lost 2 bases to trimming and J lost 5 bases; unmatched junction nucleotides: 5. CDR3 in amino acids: CASSLSGRDHNEQFF. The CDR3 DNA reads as TGTGCCAGCAGCTTAAGCGGGAGAGACCACAATGAGCAGTTCTTC.

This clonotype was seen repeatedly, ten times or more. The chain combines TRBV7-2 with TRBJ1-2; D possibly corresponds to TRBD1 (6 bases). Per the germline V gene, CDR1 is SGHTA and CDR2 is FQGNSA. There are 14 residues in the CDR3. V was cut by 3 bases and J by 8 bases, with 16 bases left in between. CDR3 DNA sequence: TGTGCCAGCAGCTTCGGGGGCGCTGGTCTAGGCTACACCTTC. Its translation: CASSFGGAGLGYTF.

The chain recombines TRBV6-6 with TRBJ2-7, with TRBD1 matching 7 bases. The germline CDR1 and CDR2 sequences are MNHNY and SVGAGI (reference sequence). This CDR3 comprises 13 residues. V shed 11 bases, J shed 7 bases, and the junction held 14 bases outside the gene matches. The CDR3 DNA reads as TGTGCCGTCCTCGACAGGGATTCAAAGGAGCAGTACGTC. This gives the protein CAVLDRDSKEQYV.

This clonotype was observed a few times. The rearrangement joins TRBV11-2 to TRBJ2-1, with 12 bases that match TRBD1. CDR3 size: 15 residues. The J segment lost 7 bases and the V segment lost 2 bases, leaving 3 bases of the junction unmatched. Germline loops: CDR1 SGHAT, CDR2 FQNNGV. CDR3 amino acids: CASSLTGQGANEQFF. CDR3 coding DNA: TGTGCCAGCAGCTTAACGGGACAGGGGGCTAATGAGCAGTTCTTC.

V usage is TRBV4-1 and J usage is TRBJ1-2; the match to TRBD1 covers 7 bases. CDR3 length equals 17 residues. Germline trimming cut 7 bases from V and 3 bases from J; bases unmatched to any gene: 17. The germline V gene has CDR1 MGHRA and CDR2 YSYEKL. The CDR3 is CASTLRAGQGGYYGYTF. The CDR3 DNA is TGCGCCAGCACCTTAAGGGCGGGGCAGGGGGGTTACTATGGCTACACCTTC.

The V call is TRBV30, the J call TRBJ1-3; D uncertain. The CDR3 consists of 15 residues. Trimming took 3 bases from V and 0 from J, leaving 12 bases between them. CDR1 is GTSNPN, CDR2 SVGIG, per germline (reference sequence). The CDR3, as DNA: TGTGCCTGGAGCCGCCCAGGCGTCTCTGGAAACACCATATATTTT. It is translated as CAWSRPGVSGNTIYF.

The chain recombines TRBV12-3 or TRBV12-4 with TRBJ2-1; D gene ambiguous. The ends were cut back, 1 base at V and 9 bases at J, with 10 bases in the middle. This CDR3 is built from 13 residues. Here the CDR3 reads CASSLGMRGEQFF. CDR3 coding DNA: TGTGCCAGCAGTTTAGGGATGCGCGGTGAGCAGTTCTTC.

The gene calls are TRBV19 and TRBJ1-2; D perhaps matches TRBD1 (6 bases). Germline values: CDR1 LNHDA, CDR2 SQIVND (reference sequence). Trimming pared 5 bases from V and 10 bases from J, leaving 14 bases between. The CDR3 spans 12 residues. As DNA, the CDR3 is TGTGCCAGTAGTCGAACAGGGTCTCACTACACCTTC. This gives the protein CASSRTGSHYTF.

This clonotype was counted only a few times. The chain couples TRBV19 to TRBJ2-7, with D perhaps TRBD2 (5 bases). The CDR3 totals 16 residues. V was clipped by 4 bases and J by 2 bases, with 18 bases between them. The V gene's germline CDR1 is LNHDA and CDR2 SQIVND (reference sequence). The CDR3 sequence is CASSKGPAAAAYEQYF. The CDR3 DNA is TGTGCCAGTAGTAAAGGTCCCGCGGCAGCGGCCTACGAGCAGTACTTC. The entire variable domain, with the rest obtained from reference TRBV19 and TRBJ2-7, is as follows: DGGITQSPKYLFRKEGQNVTLSCEQNLNHDAMYWYRQDPGQGLRLIYYSQIVNDFQKGDIAEGYSVSREKKESFPLTVTSAQKNPTAFYLCASSKGPAAAAYEQYFGPGTRLTVT.

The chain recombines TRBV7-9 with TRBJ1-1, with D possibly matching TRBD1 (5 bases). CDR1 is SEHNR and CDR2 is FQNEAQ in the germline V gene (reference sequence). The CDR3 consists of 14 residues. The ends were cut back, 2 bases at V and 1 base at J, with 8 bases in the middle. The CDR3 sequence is CASSLSGANTEAFF. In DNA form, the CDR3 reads TGTGCCAGCAGCTTATCCGGGGCGAACACTGAAGCTTTCTTT.

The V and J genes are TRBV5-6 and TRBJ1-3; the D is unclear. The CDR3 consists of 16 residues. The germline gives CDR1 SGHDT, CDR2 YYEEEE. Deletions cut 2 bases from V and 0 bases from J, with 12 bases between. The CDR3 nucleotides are TGTGCCAGCAGCTTATCCCCGGGAGCCTCTGGAAACACCATATATTTT. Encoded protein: CASSLSPGASGNTIYF.

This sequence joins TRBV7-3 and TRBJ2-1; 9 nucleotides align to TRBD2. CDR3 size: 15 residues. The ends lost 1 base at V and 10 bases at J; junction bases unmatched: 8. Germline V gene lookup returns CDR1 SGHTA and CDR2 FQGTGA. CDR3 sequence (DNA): TGTGCCAGCAGCTTAAATCCACTAGCGGGTGGCGAGCAGTTCTTC. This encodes CASSLNPLAGGEQFF.